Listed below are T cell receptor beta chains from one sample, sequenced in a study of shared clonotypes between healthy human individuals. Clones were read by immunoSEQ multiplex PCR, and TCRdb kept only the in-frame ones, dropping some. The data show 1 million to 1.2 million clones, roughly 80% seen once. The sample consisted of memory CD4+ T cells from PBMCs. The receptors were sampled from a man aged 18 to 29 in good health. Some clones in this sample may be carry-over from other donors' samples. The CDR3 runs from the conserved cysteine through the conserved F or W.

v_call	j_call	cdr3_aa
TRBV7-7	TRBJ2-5	CASSLRPGQFQETQYF
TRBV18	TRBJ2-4	CASSPPGLAGSPKNIQYF
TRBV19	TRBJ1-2	CASRLTAADYGYTF
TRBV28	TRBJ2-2	CASRRLAGGSNTGELFF
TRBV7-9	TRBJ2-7	CASRQSGTGAYEQYF
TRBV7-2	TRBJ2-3	CASSLGLTTDTQYF
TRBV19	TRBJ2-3	CASSKLARDTQYF
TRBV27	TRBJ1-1	CASSWTPLMNTEAFF
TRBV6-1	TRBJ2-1	CASRWTSGSPNEQFF
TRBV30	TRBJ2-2	CAHGGGYTGELFF
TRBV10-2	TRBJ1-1	CASSELGASEAFF
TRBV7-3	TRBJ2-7	CASSLRSGYGYEQYF
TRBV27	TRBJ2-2	CASSPGLALRVGELFF
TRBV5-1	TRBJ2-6	CASSLENSGANVLTF
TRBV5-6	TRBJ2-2	CASSAPGQGNSGELFF
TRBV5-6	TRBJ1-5	CASSFGGDGRWKPQHF
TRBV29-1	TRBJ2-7	CSVDLYQGTEQYF
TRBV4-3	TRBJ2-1	CASSQDPRGSSSYNEQFF
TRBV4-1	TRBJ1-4	CASSQGRDRDEKLFF
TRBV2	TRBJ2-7	CASATEYEQYF
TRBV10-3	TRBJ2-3	CAISTTDTSTDTQYF
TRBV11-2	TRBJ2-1	CASSPNSGNRNEQFF
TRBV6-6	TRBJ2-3	CASRPQKDTQYF
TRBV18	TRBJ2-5	CASSRRGRETQYF
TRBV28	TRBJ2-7	CASSPSQGALYEQYF
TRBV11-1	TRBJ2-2	CASSLGAGDAKFTGELFF